The 28 T cell receptor beta chains in this list originate from one sample, sequenced in a study of identical twins' blood T cells. One entry per CDR3 protein, called by TCRdb with MiXCR from the 5' RACE reads. The sample lists 350,000 to 400,000 distinct CDR3 sequences; around 30% were seen once. The material sequenced was PBMCs. The receptors originated from a woman between 18 and 55 years old in good health.

As for this clonotype: This CDR3 fails to terminate in the conserved phenylalanine or tryptophan, so it likely reflects a read error. The chain carries TRBV10-3 and TRBJ1-1, with 8 nucleotides matching TRBD1. The CDR3 runs to 13 residues. The J segment lost 4 bases and the V segment lost 10 bases, leaving 8 bases of the junction unmatched. Germline CDR1 reads ENHRY; CDR2 reads SYGVKD. CDR3 protein: CATRTGSATEAFL. CDR3 sequence (DNA): TGTGCCACACGGACAGGGAGCGCCACTGAAGCTTTCCTT.

This clonotype was observed at least ten times. V and J are TRBV29-1 and TRBJ1-1; 12 nucleotides match TRBD1. Germline values: CDR1 SQVTM, CDR2 ANQGSEA. The CDR3 has 16 amino acids. V shed 3 bases, J shed 4 bases, and the junction held 9 bases outside the gene matches. The CDR3 DNA follows: TGCAGCGTTGACGCGGGACAGGGGGCGGCGGTCACTGAAGCTTTCTTT. Translated: CSVDAGQGAAVTEAFF.

The chain links TRBV20-1 to TRBJ2-1; D is uncertain. The CDR3 runs 11 residues. V was trimmed by 5 bases and J by 7 bases, leaving 9 bases between them. Germline lookup yields CDR1 DFQATT and CDR2 SNEGSKA (reference sequence). CDR3 loop: CSAWYWNEQFF. The CDR3 DNA sequence: TGCAGTGCTTGGTATTGGAATGAGCAGTTCTTC.

In its sample, this clonotype was seen a few times. V and J are TRBV20-1 and TRBJ1-6; D is possibly TRBD1 (5 bases). The V and J ends lost 3 bases and 2 bases respectively, with 11 bases between them. Per germline, CDR1 DFQATT and CDR2 SNEGSKA (reference sequence). This CDR3 contains 15 residues. As DNA, the CDR3 is TGCAGTGCTAGTGGGGGGTTGGCCTATAATTCACCCCTCCACTTT. Translated: CSASGGLAYNSPLHF.

Worth noting for this clonotype: One end of the junction varies from germline; a read error may be responsible. The chain links TRBV6-6 to TRBJ1-1; D is unclear. Per the germline V gene, CDR1 is MNHNY and CDR2 is SVGAGI (reference sequence). This CDR3 comprises 13 residues. The CDR3 nucleotides read TGTGCCAGCAGTTACGGGATGAACACTGAAACTTTCTTT. Its protein product is CASSYGMNTETFF.

The chain is built from TRBV20-1 and TRBJ1-2; 7 nucleotides align to TRBD1. Germline V CDR1 and CDR2: DFQATT, SNEGSKA (reference sequence). The CDR3 is 14 residues long. After removal of 6 bases from V and 0 bases from J, the junction contained 7 bases not matched to a gene. CDR3 loop: CSAELGQANYGYTF. DNA for the CDR3: TGCAGTGCCGAACTTGGACAGGCTAACTATGGCTACACCTTC.

For this clonotype: The junction differs from germline at one of its ends, possibly a read error. The V gene is TRBV12-3 or TRBV12-4, the J gene TRBJ2-5; D unclear. The CDR3 has 14 residues. This chain's CDR3 is CAGSPTVLQETQYF. The CDR3 region has the DNA TGCGCCGGCAGTCCGACTGTGCTGCAAGAGACCCAGTACTTC.

Concerning this clonotype: The junction differs from germline at one of its ends, possibly a read error. The V gene is TRBV7-9, the J gene TRBJ1-1, with D possibly matching TRBD1 (5 bases). CDR1 is SEHNR and CDR2 is FQNEAQ in the germline V gene (reference sequence). This CDR3 is 15 amino acids long. CDR3 protein: CAGSRTPGPNTEAFF. The CDR3 DNA sequence: TGTGCCGGCAGCAGGACGCCAGGGCCTAACACTGAAGCTTTCTTT.

The rearrangement links TRBV11-2 to TRBJ2-3; D uncertain. V was shortened by 5 bases and J by 1 base, with 19 bases between the two germline ends. CDR3 size: 17 residues. In germline, CDR1 is SGHAT, CDR2 FQNNGV. CDR3 nucleotides: TGTGCCAGCAGCCGCCTTGCCCTTGGCGCTCGCACAGATACGCAGTATTTT. This gives the protein CASSRLALGARTDTQYF.

A few counts support this clonotype. V and J are TRBV3-1 and TRBJ1-1; weak D call: TRBD1 (5 bases). CDR3 size: 14 residues. With 6 bases removed from V and 0 bases from J, the gap between germline ends came to 11 bases. Germline V gene sequence: CDR1 LGHDT, CDR2 YNNKEL (reference sequence). CDR3 amino acids: CASRDDSMNTEAFF. The CDR3 DNA reads TGTGCCAGCAGGGATGACAGCATGAACACTGAAGCTTTCTTT.

The genes are TRBV20-1 and TRBJ2-1; tentatively, D is TRBD1 (6 bases). Trimming cost V 5 bases and J 2 bases, with 10 bases left between them. The CDR3 extends over 13 amino acids. Per germline, CDR1 DFQATT and CDR2 SNEGSKA (reference sequence). For the CDR3, the DNA is TGCAGTGCTCGACAGGAGGCCTACAATGAGCAGTTCTTC. Translated, it gives CSARQEAYNEQFF.

The chain joins TRBV19 to TRBJ2-2; the D gene is possibly TRBD2 (6 bases). The germline V and J ends were trimmed by 11 bases and 6 bases, with 22 bases remaining between them. The CDR3 totals 15 residues. From germline, CDR1 is LNHDA and CDR2 SQIVND (reference sequence). CDR3 nucleotides: TGTGCCGGTAATGCCCGGGAGAGTTTAGCCGGGGAGCTGTTTTTT. It codes for CAGNARESLAGELFF. Full variable domain (missing parts from reference TRBV19 and TRBJ2-2): DGGITQSPKYLFRKEGQNVTLSCEQNLNHDAMYWYRQDPGQGLRLIYYSQIVNDFQKGDIAEGYSVSREKKESFPLTVTSAQKNPTAFYLCAGNARESLAGELFFGEGSRLTVL.

V and J are TRBV7-9 and TRBJ1-2; D remains unclear. The CDR3 is 16 amino acids. CDR1 is SEHNR, CDR2 FQNEAQ, per germline (reference sequence). The V end was cut by 5 bases, the J end by 1 base, with 17 bases between. The CDR3 sequence: CASSPGIGLVNYGYTF. Here the CDR3 DNA reads TGTGCCAGCAGCCCAGGAATCGGACTTGTTAACTATGGCTACACCTTC.

This clonotype was seen a handful of times. The V and J genes are TRBV7-9 and TRBJ1-2; possibly TRBD1 for D (5 bases). Trimming removed 7 bases at V and 4 bases at J, with 19 bases between. Germline loops: CDR1 SEHNR, CDR2 FQNEAQ (reference sequence). The CDR3 has 15 amino acids. For the CDR3, the DNA is TGTGCCAGCACCCTAGGGACTTCCACCCTCTATGGCTACACCTTC. Protein: CASTLGTSTLYGYTF.

This clonotype was detected many times. The rearrangement links TRBV4-3 to TRBJ2-7; 8 bases align to TRBD1. CDR3 size: 13 residues. Trimming cost V 4 bases and J 6 bases; bases outside gene matches: 5. The V gene's germline CDR1 is LGHNA and CDR2 YSLEER. The CDR3 here is CASSPGQVGEQYF. CDR3 DNA sequence: TGCGCCAGCAGCCCGGGACAGGTAGGCGAGCAGTACTTC.

The chain uses TRBV7-9 and TRBJ1-2, with 10 bases that match TRBD1. CDR3 size: 14 residues. CDR1 is SEHNR and CDR2 is FQNEAQ in the germline V gene (reference sequence). V trimming: 3 bases; J trimming: 8 bases; junction bases outside the gene matches: 6. CDR3 sequence (DNA): TGTGCCAGCAGCTTGACCAGGGACAGGGGCGGCTACACCTTC. Protein sequence: CASSLTRDRGGYTF.

This clonotype has a handful of counts. The genes are TRBV27 and TRBJ2-3, with 8 bases fitting TRBD1. V shed 2 bases and J 3 bases; nucleotides not matched to a gene: 7. The germline gives CDR1 MNHEY, CDR2 SMNVEV (reference sequence). This CDR3 spans 16 amino acids. Here the CDR3 reads CASSLLAGQGTDTQYF. The DNA for the CDR3 is TGTGCCAGCAGTTTACTCGCTGGACAGGGTACAGATACGCAGTATTTT.

This sequence joins TRBV9 and TRBJ2-5, with unresolved D. The CDR3 is 13 residues long. Per germline, CDR1 SGDLS and CDR2 YYNGEE. Trimming pared 4 bases from V and 5 bases from J, leaving 12 bases between. In nucleotides, the CDR3 is TGTGCCAGCAGCCTAAATACTGTGGAGACCCAGTACTTC. Translated, it gives CASSLNTVETQYF.

This clonotype was seen a handful of times. The chain links TRBV19 to TRBJ1-3; perhaps TRBD1 as D (5 bases). Germline V gene sequence: CDR1 LNHDA, CDR2 SQIVND (reference sequence). The length of the CDR3 is 14 residues. Between the trimmed V and J ends, which lost 5 bases and 2 bases, there was a span of 10 bases. The CDR3 loop is CASSLDTPGNTIYF. In DNA form, the CDR3 reads TGTGCCAGTAGTTTGGACACTCCTGGAAACACCATATATTTT.

This chain connects TRBV10-3 to TRBJ2-1, with D possibly called TRBD1 or TRBD2 (5 bases each). Trimming removed 0 bases from V and 3 bases from J, with 12 bases in between. Germline V gene data show CDR1 as ENHRY and CDR2 as SYGVKD. This CDR3 contains 16 residues. For the CDR3, the DNA is TGTGCCATCAGTGAGTCGAGGGGACGGGTCTACAATGAGCAGTTCTTC. It is translated as CAISESRGRVYNEQFF.

This clonotype was counted between two and nine times. This chain connects TRBV20-1 to TRBJ2-1; perhaps D is TRBD1 or TRBD2 (5 bases each). The germline V gene encodes CDR1 DFQATT and CDR2 SNEGSKA (reference sequence). CDR3 length: 12 amino acids. V lost 3 bases and J lost 7, with 10 bases in between. CDR3 in amino acids: CSASSGSNEQFF. The CDR3 bases are TGCAGTGCTAGTTCAGGGAGTAATGAGCAGTTCTTC.

This clonotype was seen a handful of times. Given a much more abundant clone one base away, this may be a read error. The chain links TRBV5-1 to TRBJ1-1; tentatively, D is TRBD1 (5 bases). The V end was cut by 1 base, the J end by 0 bases, with 7 bases between. The CDR3 is made up of 14 amino acids. Germline V CDR1 and CDR2: SGHRS, YFSETQ. The DNA for the CDR3 is TGCGCCAGCAGCTTGAGAGGGGTGAACACTGAAGCTTTCTTT. This sequence encodes CASSLRGVNTEAFF.

As for this clonotype: A clone one base away is much larger, so this may be a read error. The chain links TRBV12-3 or TRBV12-4 to TRBJ1-5; D is unclear. V dropped 5 bases and J dropped 4 bases, with 6 bases sitting between them. The CDR3 spans 12 residues. The CDR3 nucleotides are TGTGCCAGCAGTCATTTGAATCAGCCCCAGCATTTT. This codes for CASSHLNQPQHF.

This clonotype was detected a few times. The V gene is TRBV2, the J gene TRBJ1-5, with 8 bases fitting TRBD1. The V gene end was trimmed by 7 bases and the J gene end by 0 bases; junction bases not matched to a gene: 8. Looked up from germline, CDR1 is SNHLY and CDR2 is FYNNEI. The CDR3 spans 16 residues. CDR3 DNA sequence: TGTGCCAGCAAGGGAACAGGGGGTAATAGCAATCAGCCCCAGCATTTT. Amino acid sequence: CASKGTGGNSNQPQHF.

This clonotype was observed a handful of times. The chain is built from TRBV7-9 and TRBJ1-2; no firm D call. From germline, CDR1 is SEHNR and CDR2 FQNEAQ (reference sequence). V was clipped by 3 bases and J by 6 bases, with 5 bases between them. The CDR3 is 11 amino acids. CDR3 sequence reads: CASSFRDGYTF. CDR3 bases: TGTGCCAGCAGCTTCAGAGATGGCTACACCTTC.

Concerning this clonotype itself: An end of the junction does not agree with germline; a read error may underlie this. The CDR3 protein is CASSNQGISSYNDQFF. In nucleotides, the CDR3 is TGCGCCAGCAGCAACCAGGGGATTAGCTCCTACAATGATCAGTTCTTC. The V and J genes are TRBV4-3 and TRBJ2-1; a possible D gene is TRBD1 (6 bases). This CDR3 spans 16 amino acids. The V gene's germline CDR1 is LGHNA and CDR2 YSLEER.

This clonotype has just a few counts. V is TRBV20-1 and J is TRBJ2-7, with 7 bases aligning to TRBD2. This CDR3 region has 13 residues. Germline trimming cut 5 bases from V and 1 base from J; bases unmatched to any gene: 5. Germline values: CDR1 DFQATT, CDR2 SNEGSKA (reference sequence). The CDR3 nucleotides are TGCAGTGCTCCCGGGACTACATCCTACGAGCAGTACTTC. Translating it yields CSAPGTTSYEQYF.

Of note for this clonotype: An end of the junction does not agree with germline; a read error may underlie this. This sequence joins TRBV11-2 and TRBJ2-7, with 15 bases fitting TRBD2. This CDR3 is built from 15 residues. CDR1 SGHAT and CDR2 FQNNGV come from the germline V gene. CDR3 sequence: CASSFLGLAGGEQNF. The CDR3 DNA reads TGTGCCAGCAGCTTCCTGGGACTAGCGGGAGGTGAGCAGAACTTC.